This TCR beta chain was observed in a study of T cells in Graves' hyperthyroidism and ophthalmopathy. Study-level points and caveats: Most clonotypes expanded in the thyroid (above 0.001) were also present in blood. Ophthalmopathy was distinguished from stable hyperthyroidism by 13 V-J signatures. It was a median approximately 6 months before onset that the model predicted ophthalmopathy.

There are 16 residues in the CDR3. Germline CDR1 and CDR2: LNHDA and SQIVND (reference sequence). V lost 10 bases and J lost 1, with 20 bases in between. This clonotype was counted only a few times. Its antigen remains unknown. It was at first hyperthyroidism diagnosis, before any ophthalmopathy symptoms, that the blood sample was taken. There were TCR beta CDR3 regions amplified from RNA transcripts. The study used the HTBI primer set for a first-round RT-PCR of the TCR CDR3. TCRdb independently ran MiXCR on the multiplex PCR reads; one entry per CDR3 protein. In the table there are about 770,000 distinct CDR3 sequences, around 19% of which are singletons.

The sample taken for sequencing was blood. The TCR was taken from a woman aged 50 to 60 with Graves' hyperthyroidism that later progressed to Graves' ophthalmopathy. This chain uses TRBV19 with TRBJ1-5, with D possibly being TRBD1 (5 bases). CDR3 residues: CATDGGNGVSNQPQHF. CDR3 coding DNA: TGTGCCACCGACGGGGGTAATGGGGTCAGCAATCAGCCCCAGCATTTT.